One T cell receptor beta chain is described in this entry. This specimen belongs to a study of cytomegalovirus exposure and HLA in healthy donors. The CDR3 runs 16 residues. Between the trimmed V and J ends, which lost 2 bases and 1 base, there was a span of 12 bases. CDR1 is MNHNS, CDR2 SASEGT, per germline. The PCR used 60 Vbeta and 13 Jbeta primers. Using immunoSEQ multiplex PCR, the repertoire was profiled, and TCRdb retains in-frame clones only, with some absent. Here the sample spans fewer than 110,000 clones, around 67% being singletons. The chain links TRBV6-1 to TRBJ1-3; D ambiguous. The TCR originated in a woman between 40 and 55 years old in good health and CMV-seropositive. Input material: PBMCs. CDR3 coding DNA: TGTGCCAGCAGTGAAAGATATCAGGCATCTGGAAACACCATATATTTT. It translates to CASSERYQASGNTIYF.